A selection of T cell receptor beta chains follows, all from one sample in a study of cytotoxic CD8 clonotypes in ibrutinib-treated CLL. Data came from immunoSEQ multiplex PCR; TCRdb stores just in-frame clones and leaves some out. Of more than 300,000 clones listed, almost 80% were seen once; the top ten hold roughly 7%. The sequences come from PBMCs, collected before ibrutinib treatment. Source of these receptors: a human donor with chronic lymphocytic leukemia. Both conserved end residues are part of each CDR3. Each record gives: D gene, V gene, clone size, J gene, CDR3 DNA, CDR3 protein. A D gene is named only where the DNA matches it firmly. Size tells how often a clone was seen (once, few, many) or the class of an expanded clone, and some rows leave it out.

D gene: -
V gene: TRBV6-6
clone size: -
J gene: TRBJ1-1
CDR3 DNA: TGTGCCAGCAGTTACGCCACGAACACTGAAGCTTTCTTT
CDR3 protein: CASSYATNTEAFF

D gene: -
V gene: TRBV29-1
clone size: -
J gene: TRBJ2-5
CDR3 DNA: TGCAGCGTTGAAGATCTAAGCAGAGAACACCAAGAGACCCAGTACTTC
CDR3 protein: CSVEDLSREHQETQYF

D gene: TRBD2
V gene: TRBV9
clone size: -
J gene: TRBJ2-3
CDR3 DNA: TGTGCCAGCAGCCCCGGATCTAGCGGGAGTCCCACAGATACGCAGTATTTT
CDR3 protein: CASSPGSSGSPTDTQYF

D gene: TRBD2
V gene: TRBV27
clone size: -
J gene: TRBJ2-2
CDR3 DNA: TGTGCCAGCAGTACTAATATCCCCTCCGCGGGAGTATATCACACCGGGGAGCTGTTTTTT
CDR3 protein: CASSTNIPSAGVYHTGELFF

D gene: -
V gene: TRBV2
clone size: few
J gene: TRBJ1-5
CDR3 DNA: TGTGCCGGGGGGTCGGGCAACAATCAGCCCCAGCATTTT
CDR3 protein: CAGGSGNNQPQHF

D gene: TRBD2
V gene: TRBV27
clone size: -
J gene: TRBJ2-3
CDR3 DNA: TGTGCCAGCAGTTTACTAGCGGAGCGCATGGATACGCAGTATTTT
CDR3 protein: CASSLLAERMDTQYF

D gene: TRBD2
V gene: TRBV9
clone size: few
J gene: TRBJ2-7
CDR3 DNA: TGTGCCAGCAGCGAGACTAGCGGGGCTGGGGGTCAGGGTCGGCAGTACTTC
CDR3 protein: CASSETSGAGGQGRQYF

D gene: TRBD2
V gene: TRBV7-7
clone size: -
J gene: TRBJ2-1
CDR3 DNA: TGTGCCAGCAGCCCTGCAGGCGGGCTAGCGGTTCTAGGGCGGGGCTCCTACAATGAGCAGTTCTTC
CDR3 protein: CASSPAGGLAVLGRGSYNEQFF

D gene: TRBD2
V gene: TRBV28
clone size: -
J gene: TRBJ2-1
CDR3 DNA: TGTGCCAGCAGTCCCACACTAGCGGCCCCTCGGTTCTTC
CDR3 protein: CASSPTLAAPRFF

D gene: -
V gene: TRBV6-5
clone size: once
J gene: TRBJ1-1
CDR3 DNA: TGTGCCAGCACCCTCCCCCTTATGGACACTGAAGCTTTCTTT
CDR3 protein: CASTLPLMDTEAFF

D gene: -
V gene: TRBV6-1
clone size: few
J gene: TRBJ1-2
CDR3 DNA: TGTGCCAGCAGATCCGAAGCTAACTATGGCTACACCTTC
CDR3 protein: CASRSEANYGYTF

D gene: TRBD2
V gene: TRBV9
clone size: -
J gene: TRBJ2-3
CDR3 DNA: TGTGCCAGCAGCGTAGGTGGGACTAGCGTAAGCACAGATACGCAGTATTTT
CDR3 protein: CASSVGGTSVSTDTQYF

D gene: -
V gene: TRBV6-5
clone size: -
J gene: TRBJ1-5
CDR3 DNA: TGTGCCAGCAGTCGACACCAGAGCAATCAGCCCCAGCATTTT
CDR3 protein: CASSRHQSNQPQHF

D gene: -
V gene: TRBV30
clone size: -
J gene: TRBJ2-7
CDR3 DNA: TGTGCGAGGACGGGCAGTAGTACCTACGAGCAGTACTTC
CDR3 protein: CARTGSSTYEQYF

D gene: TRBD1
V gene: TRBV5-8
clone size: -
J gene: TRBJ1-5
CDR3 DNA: TGTGCCAGCAGCCTGGACAGGGTGAGGAGCAATCAGCCCCAGCATTTT
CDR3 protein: CASSLDRVRSNQPQHF

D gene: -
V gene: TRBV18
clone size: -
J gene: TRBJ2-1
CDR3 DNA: TGTGCCAGCTCACCCATTTTGGGGGATGAGCAGTTCTTC
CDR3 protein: CASSPILGDEQFF

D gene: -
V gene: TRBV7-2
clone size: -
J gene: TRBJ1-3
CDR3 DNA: TGTGCCAGCAGCTTATTGTCCTCCTCTGGAAACACCATATATTTT
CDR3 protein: CASSLLSSSGNTIYF

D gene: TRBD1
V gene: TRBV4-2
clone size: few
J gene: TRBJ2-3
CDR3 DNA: TGTGCCAGCAGCCTGGACAGGGCGCAGTATTTT
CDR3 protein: CASSLDRAQYF

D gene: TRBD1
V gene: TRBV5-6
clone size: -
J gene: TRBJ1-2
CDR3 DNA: TGTGCCAGCAGCATATCCGGGACAGGGGGCGCCTATAACTATGGCTACACCTTC
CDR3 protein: CASSISGTGGAYNYGYTF

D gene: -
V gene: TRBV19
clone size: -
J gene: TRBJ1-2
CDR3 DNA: TGTGCCAGTAGTATAGAGGGAAACTACACCTTC
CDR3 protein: CASSIEGNYTF

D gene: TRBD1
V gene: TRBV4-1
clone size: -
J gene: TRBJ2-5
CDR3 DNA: TGCGCCAGCAGCCAAGATTCAGGGGGAATGGACGAGACCCAGTACTTC
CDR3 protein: CASSQDSGGMDETQYF

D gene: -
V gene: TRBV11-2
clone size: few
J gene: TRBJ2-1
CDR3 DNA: TGTGCCAGCAGCTTAGGAAGGGTGGGCGGGGAGCAGTTCTTC
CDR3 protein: CASSLGRVGGEQFF

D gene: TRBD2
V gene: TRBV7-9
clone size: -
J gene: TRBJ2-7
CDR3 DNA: TGTGCCAGCAGCCCCCAGCGGGATGGTCACGAGCAGTACTTC
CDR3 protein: CASSPQRDGHEQYF

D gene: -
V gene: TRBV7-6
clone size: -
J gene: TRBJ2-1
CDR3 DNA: TGTGCCAGCAGCTTTCGGACCCCCCCTTACAATGAGCAGTTCTTC
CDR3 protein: CASSFRTPPYNEQFF

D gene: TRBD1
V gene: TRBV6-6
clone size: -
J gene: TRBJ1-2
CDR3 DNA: TGTGCCAGCAGTGATCAACAGGGGGCGATGAGTGGCTACACCTTC
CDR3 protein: CASSDQQGAMSGYTF

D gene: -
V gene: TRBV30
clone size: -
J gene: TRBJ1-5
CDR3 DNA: TGTGCCTGGAGTGTGGATGGTCAGCCCCAGCATTTT
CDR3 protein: CAWSVDGQPQHF

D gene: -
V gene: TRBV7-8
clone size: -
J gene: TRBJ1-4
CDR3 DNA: TGTGCCAGCAGCTTGAACAGGGTTGCAACTAATGAAAAACTGTTTTTT
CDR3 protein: CASSLNRVATNEKLFF

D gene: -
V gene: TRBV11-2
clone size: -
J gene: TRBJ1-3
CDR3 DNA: TGTGCCAGCAGCTTAGACAGGGTTGGGAACACCATATATTTT
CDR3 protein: CASSLDRVGNTIYF

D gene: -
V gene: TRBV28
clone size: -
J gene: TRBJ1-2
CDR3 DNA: TGTGCCAGCAGTTTACGGGACTATGGCTACACCTTC
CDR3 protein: CASSLRDYGYTF

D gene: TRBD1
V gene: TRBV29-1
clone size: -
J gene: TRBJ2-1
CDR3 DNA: TGCAGCGTTCGCCGGGACAGGGGATACAATGAGCAGTTCTTC
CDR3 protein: CSVRRDRGYNEQFF

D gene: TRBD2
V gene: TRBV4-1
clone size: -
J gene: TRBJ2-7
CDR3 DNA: TGCGCCAGCAGCCAAGAGGCGTCACTAGCGCACTACGAGCAGTACTTC
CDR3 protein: CASSQEASLAHYEQYF

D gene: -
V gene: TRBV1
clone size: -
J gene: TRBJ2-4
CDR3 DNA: TGCACCAGCAGCCAAGATGCGCTAGCGGGGGCCAAAAACATTCAGTACTTC
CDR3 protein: CTSSQDALAGAKNIQYF

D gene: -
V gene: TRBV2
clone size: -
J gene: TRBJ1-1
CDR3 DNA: TGTGCCAGCAGTGTATCGACTGAAGCTTTCTTT
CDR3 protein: CASSVSTEAFF

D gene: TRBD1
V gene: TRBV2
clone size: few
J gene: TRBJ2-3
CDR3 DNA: TGTGCCAGCAGGGGGACAGGGTCTCCCAGCACAGATACGCAGTATTTT
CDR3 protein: CASRGTGSPSTDTQYF

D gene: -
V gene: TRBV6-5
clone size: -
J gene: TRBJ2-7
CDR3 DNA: TGTGCCAGCAGTTACTCGAGGACAAACAGGGAGCAGTACTTC
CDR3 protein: CASSYSRTNREQYF